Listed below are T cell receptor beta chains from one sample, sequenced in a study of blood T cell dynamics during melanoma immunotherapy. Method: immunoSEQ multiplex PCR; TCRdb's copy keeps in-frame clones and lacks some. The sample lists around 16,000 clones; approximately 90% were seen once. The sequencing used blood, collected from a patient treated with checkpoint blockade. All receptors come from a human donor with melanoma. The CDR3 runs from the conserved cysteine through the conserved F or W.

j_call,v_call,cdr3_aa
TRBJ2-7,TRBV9,CASSVAGQGRYEQYF
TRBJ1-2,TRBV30,CAWSRGPYGYTF
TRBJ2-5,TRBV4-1,CASTPGGGPQETQYF
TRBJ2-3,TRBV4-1,CASSLNRGNTDTQYF
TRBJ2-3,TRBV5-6,CASSLELRGESDTQYF
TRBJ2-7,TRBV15,CATSPRLAGVREQYF
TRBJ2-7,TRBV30,CAWKEGVDSYEQYF
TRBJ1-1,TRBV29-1,CSVDLGGGSATEAFF
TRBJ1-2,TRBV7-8,CASSLIGVGYTF
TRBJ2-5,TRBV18,CASSSGLAGGETQYF
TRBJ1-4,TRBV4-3,CASSQGRGSYGEKLFF
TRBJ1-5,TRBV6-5,CASSYSVRDQPQHF
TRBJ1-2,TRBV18,CASSPGDRGAGYTF
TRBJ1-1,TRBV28,CASSLGTVGLNTEAFF
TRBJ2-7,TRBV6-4,CASSRDGSPYEQYF
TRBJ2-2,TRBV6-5,CASSYSAGANTGELFF
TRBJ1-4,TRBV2,CASGGDRGRTNEKLFF
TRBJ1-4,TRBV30,CACRDTRNEKLFF
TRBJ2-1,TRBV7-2,CASSLTPSGGGGREQFF
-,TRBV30,CAWSEVRTPRREQYF
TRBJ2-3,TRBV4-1,CASSQGLAGTTDTQYF
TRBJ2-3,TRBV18,CASSRTWADTQYF
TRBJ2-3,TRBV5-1,CASSLGGTSGTDTQYF
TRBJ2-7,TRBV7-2,CASSAPGPAGYEQYF
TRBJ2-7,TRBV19,CASSIGPPAMYEQYF
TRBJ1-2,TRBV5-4,CASSSRTGDGYTF
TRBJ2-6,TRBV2,CASSEGQRSGANVLTF
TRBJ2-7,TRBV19,CASSIGTGQPYEQYF
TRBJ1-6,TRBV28,CASSLNRGSSPLHF
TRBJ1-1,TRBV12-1,CASSFPRFRSRNTEAFF
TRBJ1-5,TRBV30,CAFQGSNQPQHF
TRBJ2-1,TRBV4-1,CASSRPQGTQFF
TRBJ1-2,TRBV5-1,CASSLVRRGAEGYIF
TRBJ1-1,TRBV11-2,CASSSPWGTNTEAFF
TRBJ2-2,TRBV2,CASKVANRGTGELFF
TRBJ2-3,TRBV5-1,CASSLWTSGADTQYF
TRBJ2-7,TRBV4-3,CASSQDLTSGGYEQYF
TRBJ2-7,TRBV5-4,CAASSWSLADSYEQYF
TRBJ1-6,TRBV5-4,CASSSSQAINSPLHF
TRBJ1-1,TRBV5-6,CASSLVGGLNTEAFF
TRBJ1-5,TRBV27,CASSLGLKNQPQHF
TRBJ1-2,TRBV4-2,CATNTGTADNYGYTF
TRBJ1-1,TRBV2,CASTDRGITEAFF
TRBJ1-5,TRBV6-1,CASSEEGFSNQPQHF
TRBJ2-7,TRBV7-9,CAGTSAHNPYEQYF
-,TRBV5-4,CASSVQGAHEQYF
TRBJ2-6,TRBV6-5,CASSNTGAGANVLTF
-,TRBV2,CASSEMAGYEQYF
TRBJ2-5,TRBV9,CASSVIDGGGETQYF